The clone carrying this T cell receptor (beta chain) was seen more than once but under ten times. Its antigen is currently unknown. The data stem from a study of long-term antiretroviral therapy in people with HIV. The study's findings and limits: Blood specimens, gathered between the mid-2000s and the late 2010s, were possibly obtained under older ART regimens. HIV repertoires spanned tighter CDR3 length ranges than controls did. Information pertaining to ART adherence, viral resistance or therapeutic modifications was not obtained.

The germline CDR1 and CDR2 sequences are SNHLY and FYNNEI. This CDR3 region has 12 residues. With 6 bases clipped from V and 4 bases from J, the junction kept 2 bases outside the gene matches. immunoSEQ v3.0 was run at survey level. The method was immunoSEQ multiplex PCR; TCRdb's version includes in-frame clones alone and lacks a portion of them. Of 30,000 to 40,000 clones in the sample, 90% to 95% are singletons; the top ten hold 3% to 4%. The V and J genes are TRBV2 and TRBJ1-2; 7 bases are shared with TRBD1. Sequenced here: unsorted PBMCs, sampled around 5.5 years after starting antiretroviral therapy. The source of this sequence is a woman aged 45-65 years with HIV. The CDR3 reads CASSGQVYGYTF. CDR3 DNA: TGTGCCAGCAGCGGACAGGTCTATGGCTACACCTTC. Full variable domain (remainder filled in from reference TRBV2 and TRBJ1-2): EPEVTQTPSHQVTQMGQEVILRCVPISNHLYFYWYRQILGQKVEFLVSFYNNEISEKSEIFDDQFSVERPDGSNFTLKIRSTKLEDSAMYFCASSGQVYGYTFGSGTRLTVV.